A single TCR beta chain is shown here with its context. This record belongs to a study of technical replicates of blood from a few donors. Here immunoSEQ multiplex PCR was the method, and the copy in TCRdb shows in-frame clones only, minus some. The sample contains roughly 70,000 clones, around 91% of which appear only once. The receptor's source is a human donor in good health. The sequencing sample was made of T cells isolated from PBMCs.

DNA for the CDR3: TGTGCCAGTAGTGAGACAGGGGGCTACGAGCAGTACTTC. This encodes CASSETGGYEQYF. This chain uses TRBV19 with TRBJ2-7, with 9 bases that match TRBD1. The length of the CDR3 is 13 residues. The trim removed 5 bases at V and 3 bases at J, leaving 2 bases unmatched. Germline-derived CDR1 and CDR2 are LNHDA and SQIVND (reference sequence).